This T cell receptor (beta chain) came from a study of blood T cells in healthy people across ages. Study as a whole: Template switching captured about one barcoded beta molecule per two T cells. Notes on the study in general: The fall in TCR beta diversity per million T cells was roughly linear with age.

This CDR3 has 14 residues. CDR1 is MGHRA and CDR2 is YSYEKL in the germline V gene. The ends were cut back, 0 bases at V and 7 bases at J, with 13 bases in the middle. A note on this clonotype: Antigen unknown.

It was with a sample-barcoded 5' primer and a J-beta primer mix that a second PCR of roughly 7 to 11 cycles was run. Through a template-switch adaptor with 12 random nucleotides, each cDNA molecule received a tag. TCRdb recomputed calls from the 5' RACE reads with MiXCR, one row per CDR3 protein. In the table there are over 1,300,000 distinct CDR3 sequences, 55% to 75% of which are singletons. The TCR sequence derives from a man aged 18 to 30 in good health. The sequencing sample was made of blood. This chain joins TRBV4-1 and TRBJ2-7; D remains unclear. This CDR3 is CASSQDGPLGEQYF. DNA for the CDR3: TGCGCCAGCAGCCAAGACGGCCCCCTGGGGGAGCAGTACTTC.